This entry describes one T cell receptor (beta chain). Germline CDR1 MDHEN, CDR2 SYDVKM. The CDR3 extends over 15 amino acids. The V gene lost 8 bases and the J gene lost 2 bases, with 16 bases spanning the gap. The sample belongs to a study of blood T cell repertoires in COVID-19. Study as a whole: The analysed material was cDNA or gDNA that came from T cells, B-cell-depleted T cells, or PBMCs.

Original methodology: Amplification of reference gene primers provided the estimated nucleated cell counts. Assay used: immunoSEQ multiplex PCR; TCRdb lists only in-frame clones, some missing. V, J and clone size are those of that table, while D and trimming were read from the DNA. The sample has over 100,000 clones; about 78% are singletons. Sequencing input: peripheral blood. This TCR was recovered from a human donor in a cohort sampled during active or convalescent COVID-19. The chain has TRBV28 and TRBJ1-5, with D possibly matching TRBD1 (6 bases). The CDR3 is CASSLIAGGNQPQHF. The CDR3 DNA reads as TGTGCCAGCTCCCTTATTGCAGGGGGCAATCAGCCCCAGCATTTT.